This T cell receptor (beta chain) was retrieved from a study of cytomegalovirus exposure and HLA in healthy donors. Background on the study: Membership in the Caucasian-associated ancestry cluster was found for about four fifths of 300 to 400 genotyped donors. General study results and limits: Common viral pathogens seemed, in a later analysis, to connect with several of the most significant clusters. Equally common other TCR beta chains were less clonally expanded than HLA-associated ones, a later analysis found.

A note on this clone: Its antigen is as yet unknown.

V was trimmed by 11 bases and J by 4 bases, leaving 5 bases between them. The CDR3 runs to 9 residues. The V gene's germline CDR1 is LNHDA and CDR2 SQIVND (reference sequence). Primers included in the PCR were 60 Vbeta and 13 Jbeta primers. Clones were read by immunoSEQ multiplex PCR, and TCRdb kept only the in-frame ones, dropping some. The top ten clones hold around 0.75% of a sample with approximately 190,000 clones, around 83% of them seen once. This receptor was obtained from a woman younger than 35 in good health and CMV-seronegative. Sequencing input: PBMCs. The V and J genes are TRBV19 and TRBJ1-2; no clear D gene. CDR3 sequence (DNA): TGTGCCTTCCTCTATGGCTACACCTTC. Amino acid sequence: CAFLYGYTF.